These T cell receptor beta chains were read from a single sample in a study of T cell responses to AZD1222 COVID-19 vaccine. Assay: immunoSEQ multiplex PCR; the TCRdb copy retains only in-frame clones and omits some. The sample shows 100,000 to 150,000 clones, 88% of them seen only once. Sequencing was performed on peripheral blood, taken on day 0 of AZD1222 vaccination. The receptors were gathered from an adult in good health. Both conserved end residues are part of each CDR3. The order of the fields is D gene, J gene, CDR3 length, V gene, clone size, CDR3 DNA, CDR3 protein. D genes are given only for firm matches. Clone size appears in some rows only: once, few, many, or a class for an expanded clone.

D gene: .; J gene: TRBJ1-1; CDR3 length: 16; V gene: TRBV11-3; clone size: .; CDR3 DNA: TGTGCCAGCAGCTTTTTTATCAGGGGTCGGGACACTGAAGCTTTCTTT; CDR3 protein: CASSFFIRGRDTEAFF
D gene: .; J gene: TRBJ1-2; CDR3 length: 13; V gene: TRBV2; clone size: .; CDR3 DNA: TGTGCCAGCAGTGCACGGCAGGAGCATGGCTACACCTTC; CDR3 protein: CASSARQEHGYTF
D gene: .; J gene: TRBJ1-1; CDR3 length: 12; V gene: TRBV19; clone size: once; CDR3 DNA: TGTGCCAGTAGTATTGGCAGGGTGAAAGCTTTCTTT; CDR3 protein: CASSIGRVKAFF
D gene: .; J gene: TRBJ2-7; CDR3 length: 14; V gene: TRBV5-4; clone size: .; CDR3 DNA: TGTGCCAGCAGCGGGGACGGGGGAGAGGGAGAGCAGTACTTC; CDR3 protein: CASSGDGGEGEQYF
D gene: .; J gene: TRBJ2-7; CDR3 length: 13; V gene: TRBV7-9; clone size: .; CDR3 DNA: TGTGCCAGCAGCCCCGCCAGGGGTCACGAGCAGTACTTC; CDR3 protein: CASSPARGHEQYF
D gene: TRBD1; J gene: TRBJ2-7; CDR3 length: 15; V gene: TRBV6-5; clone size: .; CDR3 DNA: TGTGCCAGCAGCCCGGGACAGGGAAGCTCCTACGAGCAGTACTTC; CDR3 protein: CASSPGQGSSYEQYF
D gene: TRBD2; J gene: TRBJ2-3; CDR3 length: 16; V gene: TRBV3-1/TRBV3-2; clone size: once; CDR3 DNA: TGTGCCAGCAGCTATAGGACTAGCGGGGGATCCGATACGCAGTATTTT; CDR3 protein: CASSYRTSGGSDTQYF
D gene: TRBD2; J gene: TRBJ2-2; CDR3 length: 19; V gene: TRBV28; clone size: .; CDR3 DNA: TGTGCCAGCAGTTTACCGTCGTGGCAGCGGGAGGGTCGCACCGGGGAGCTGTTTTTT; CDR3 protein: CASSLPSWQREGRTGELFF
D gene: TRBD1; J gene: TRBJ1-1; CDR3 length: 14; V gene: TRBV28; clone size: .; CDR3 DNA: TGTGCCAGCAGTTCGGGACAGGGCCACACTGAAGCTTTCTTT; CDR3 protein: CASSSGQGHTEAFF
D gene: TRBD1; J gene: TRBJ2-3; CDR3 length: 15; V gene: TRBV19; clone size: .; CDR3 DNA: TGTGCCAGTAGTAGGGGGACAGTTAGCACAGATACGCAGTATTTT; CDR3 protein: CASSRGTVSTDTQYF
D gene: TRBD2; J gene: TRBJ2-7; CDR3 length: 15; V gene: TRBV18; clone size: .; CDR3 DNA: TGTGCCAGCTCAGGACTAGCCTCCCCTTCCTACGAGCAGTACTTC; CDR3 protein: CASSGLASPSYEQYF
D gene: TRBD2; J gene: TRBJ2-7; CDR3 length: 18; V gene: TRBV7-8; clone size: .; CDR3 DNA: TGTGCCAGCAGCCCCCGACTAGCGGGGGTCCTTAGCTCCTACGAGCAGTACTTC; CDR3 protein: CASSPRLAGVLSSYEQYF
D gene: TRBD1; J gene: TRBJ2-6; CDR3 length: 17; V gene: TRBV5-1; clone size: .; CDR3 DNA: TGCGCCAGCACCTCGGACAGGGCGGTAACTGGGGCCAACGTCCTGACTTTC; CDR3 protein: CASTSDRAVTGANVLTF
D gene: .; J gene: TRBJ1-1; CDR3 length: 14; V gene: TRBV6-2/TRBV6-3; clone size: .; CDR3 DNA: TGTGCCAGCAGTTACTCCGGGGGAAACACTGAAGCTTTCTTT; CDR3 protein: CASSYSGGNTEAFF
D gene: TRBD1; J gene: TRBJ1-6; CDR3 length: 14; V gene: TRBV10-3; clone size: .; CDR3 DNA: TGTGCCATCACCGGGACAGCGGATAATTCACCCCTCCACTTT; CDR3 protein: CAITGTADNSPLHF
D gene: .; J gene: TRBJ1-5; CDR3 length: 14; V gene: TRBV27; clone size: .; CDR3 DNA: TGTGCCAGCAGTTTTCAGGATAGCAATCAGCCCCAGCATTTT; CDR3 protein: CASSFQDSNQPQHF
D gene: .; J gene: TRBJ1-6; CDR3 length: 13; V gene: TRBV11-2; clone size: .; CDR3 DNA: TGTGCCAGCAGCTGGGGAGTGGATCTACCCCTCCACTTT; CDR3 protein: CASSWGVDLPLHF
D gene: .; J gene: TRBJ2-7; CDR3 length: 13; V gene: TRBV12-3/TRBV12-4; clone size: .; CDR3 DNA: TGTGCCAGCAGTTTATCCGCAACCTACGAGCAGTACTTC; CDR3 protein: CASSLSATYEQYF
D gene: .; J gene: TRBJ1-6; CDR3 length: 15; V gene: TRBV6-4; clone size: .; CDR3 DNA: TGTGCCAGCAGTGAGGGGGACGGACCGAATTCACCCCTCCACTTT; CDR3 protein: CASSEGDGPNSPLHF
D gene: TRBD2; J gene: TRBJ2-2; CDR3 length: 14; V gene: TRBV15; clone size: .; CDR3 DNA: TGTGCCACCAGCCCGCCCGGGAGGACCGGGGAGCTGTTTTTT; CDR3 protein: CATSPPGRTGELFF
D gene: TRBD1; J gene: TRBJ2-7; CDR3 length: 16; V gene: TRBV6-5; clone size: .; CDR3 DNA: TGTGCCAGCAGTTACTCGGGGTCAGGGGGCGCGTACGAGCAGTACTTC; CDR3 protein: CASSYSGSGGAYEQYF
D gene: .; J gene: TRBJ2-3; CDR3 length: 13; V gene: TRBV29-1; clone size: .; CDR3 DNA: TGCAGCGTTGGGGGCCAGGGGAGGGATACGCAGTATTTT; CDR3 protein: CSVGGQGRDTQYF
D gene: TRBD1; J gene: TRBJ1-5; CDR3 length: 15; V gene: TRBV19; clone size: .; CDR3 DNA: TGTGCCAGTAGTGTTCAGGCAGGGGGCGGTCAGCCCCAGCATTTT; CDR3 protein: CASSVQAGGGQPQHF
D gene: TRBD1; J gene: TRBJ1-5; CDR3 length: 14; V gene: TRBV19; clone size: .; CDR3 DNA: TGTGCCAGTACCTCTGACAGGGGGTACCAGCCCCAGCATTTT; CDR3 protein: CASTSDRGYQPQHF
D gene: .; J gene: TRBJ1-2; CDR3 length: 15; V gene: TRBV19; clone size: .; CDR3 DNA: TGTGCCAGTAGTATACCCTCAGGGACTAACTATGGCTACACCTTC; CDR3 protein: CASSIPSGTNYGYTF
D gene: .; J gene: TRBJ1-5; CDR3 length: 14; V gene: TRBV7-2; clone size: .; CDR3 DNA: TGTGCCAGCAGCCGGGAGAGGGGCAATCAGCCCCAGCATTTT; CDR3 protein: CASSRERGNQPQHF
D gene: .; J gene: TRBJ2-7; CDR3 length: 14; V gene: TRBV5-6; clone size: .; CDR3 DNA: TGTGCCAGCAGCTCATATGTGATCTCCTACGAGCAGTACTTC; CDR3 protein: CASSSYVISYEQYF
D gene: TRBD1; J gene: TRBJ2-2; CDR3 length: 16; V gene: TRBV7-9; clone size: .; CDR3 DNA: TGTGCCAGCAGGGCCAAGGACAGGAGTTACACCGGGGAGCTGTTTTTT; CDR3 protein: CASRAKDRSYTGELFF
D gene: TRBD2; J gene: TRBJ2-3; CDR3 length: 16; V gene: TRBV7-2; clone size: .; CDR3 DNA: TGTGCCAGCAGCCCTCGGGGGGTGGCGTTCACAGATACGCAGTATTTT; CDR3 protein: CASSPRGVAFTDTQYF
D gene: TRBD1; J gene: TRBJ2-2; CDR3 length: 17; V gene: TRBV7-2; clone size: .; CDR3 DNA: TGTGCCAGCAGCTTAGCGGGACCGGGACAGGGCACCGGGGAGCTGTTTTTT; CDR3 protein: CASSLAGPGQGTGELFF
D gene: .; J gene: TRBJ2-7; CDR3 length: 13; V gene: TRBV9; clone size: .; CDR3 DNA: TGTGCCAGCAGCGTAGGCCCTCTCGAAGAGCAGTACTTC; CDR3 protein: CASSVGPLEEQYF
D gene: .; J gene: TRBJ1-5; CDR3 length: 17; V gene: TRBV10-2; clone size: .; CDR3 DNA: TGCGCCAGCAGTGACGGGGATTTTCGGGGACTCCATCAGCCCCAGCATTTT; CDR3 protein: CASSDGDFRGLHQPQHF
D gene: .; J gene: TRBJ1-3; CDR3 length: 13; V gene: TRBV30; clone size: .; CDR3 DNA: TGTGCCTGGAGAGTGGGGCAGGGGAGCACCATATATTTT; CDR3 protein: CAWRVGQGSTIYF
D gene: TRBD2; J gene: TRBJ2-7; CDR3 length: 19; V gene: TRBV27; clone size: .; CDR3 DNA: TGTGCCAGCAGTTTTACGGGACTAGCGGGAGGGCCTTCCTCCTACGAGCAGTACTTC; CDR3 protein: CASSFTGLAGGPSSYEQYF
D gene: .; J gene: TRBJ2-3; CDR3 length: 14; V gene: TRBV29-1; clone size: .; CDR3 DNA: TGCAGCGTTGAAGAAGGAGCGGGCACTGGTACGCAGTATTTT; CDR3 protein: CSVEEGAGTGTQYF
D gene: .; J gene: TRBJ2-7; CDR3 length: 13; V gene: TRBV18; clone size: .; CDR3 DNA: TGTGCCAGCTCAACCGGACTTCCCTACGAGCAGTACTTC; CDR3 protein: CASSTGLPYEQYF
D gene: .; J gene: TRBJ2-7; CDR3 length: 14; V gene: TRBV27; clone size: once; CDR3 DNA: TGTGCCAGCAGTTTATCGGGGACCCCCTCCGAGCAGTACTTC; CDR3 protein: CASSLSGTPSEQYF
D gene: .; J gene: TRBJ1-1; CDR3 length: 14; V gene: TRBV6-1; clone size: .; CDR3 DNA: TGTGCCAGCAGTGAAGGGACTTTGAACACTGAAGCTTTCTTT; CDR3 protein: CASSEGTLNTEAFF
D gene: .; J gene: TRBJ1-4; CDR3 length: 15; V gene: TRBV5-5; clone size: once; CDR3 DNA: TGTGCCAGCAGCCCCTCAGTAGCAACTAATGAAAAACTGTTTTTT; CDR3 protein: CASSPSVATNEKLFF
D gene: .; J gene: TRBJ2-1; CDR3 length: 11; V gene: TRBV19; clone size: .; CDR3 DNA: TGTGCCAGTAGTGCTCTCGAGGAGCAGTTCTTC; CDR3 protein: CASSALEEQFF
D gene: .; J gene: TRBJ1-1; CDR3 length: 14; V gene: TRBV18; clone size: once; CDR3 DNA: TGTGCCAGCTCACCCCTTAGGGGTGTGGCTGAAGCTTTCTTT; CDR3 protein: CASSPLRGVAEAFF
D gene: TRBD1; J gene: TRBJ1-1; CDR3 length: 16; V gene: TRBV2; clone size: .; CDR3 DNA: TGTGCCAGCAGTGAATCGGGACAGGGGTTAGGGGCTGAAGCTTTCTTT; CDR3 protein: CASSESGQGLGAEAFF
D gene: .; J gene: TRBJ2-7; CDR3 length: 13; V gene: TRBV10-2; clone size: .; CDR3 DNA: TGCGCCAGCAAGGGGGGAGCCGTCTACGAGCAGTACTTC; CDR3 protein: CASKGGAVYEQYF
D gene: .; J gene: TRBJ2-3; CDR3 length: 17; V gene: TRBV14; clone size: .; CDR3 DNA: TGTGCCAGCAGCCCCATACATTGGACCCTAGGCACAGATACGCAGTATTTT; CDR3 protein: CASSPIHWTLGTDTQYF
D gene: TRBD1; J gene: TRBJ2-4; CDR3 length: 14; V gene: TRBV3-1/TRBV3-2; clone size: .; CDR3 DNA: TGTGCCAGCAGCCCCCGGGACAGAGAAAACATTCAGTACTTC; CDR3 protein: CASSPRDRENIQYF
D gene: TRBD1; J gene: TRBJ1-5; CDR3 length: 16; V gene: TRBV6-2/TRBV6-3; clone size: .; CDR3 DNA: TGTGCCAGCAGTTCCTCGGGACAGGGGTTGCGGCAGCCCCAGCATTTT; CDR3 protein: CASSSSGQGLRQPQHF
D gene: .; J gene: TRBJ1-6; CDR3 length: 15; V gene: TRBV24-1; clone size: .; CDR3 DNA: TGTGCCACCAGTGATCCCACAGAGGAGGGTTCACCCCTCCACTTT; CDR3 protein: CATSDPTEEGSPLHF
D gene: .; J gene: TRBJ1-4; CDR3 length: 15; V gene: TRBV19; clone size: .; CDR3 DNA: TGTGCCAGTAGGAATCAGGGCGTACCTAATGAAAAACTGTTTTTT; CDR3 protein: CASRNQGVPNEKLFF
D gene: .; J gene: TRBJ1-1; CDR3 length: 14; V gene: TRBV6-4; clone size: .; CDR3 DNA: TGTGCCAGCAGGGAGGGACACTATAACACTGAAGCTTTCTTT; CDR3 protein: CASREGHYNTEAFF